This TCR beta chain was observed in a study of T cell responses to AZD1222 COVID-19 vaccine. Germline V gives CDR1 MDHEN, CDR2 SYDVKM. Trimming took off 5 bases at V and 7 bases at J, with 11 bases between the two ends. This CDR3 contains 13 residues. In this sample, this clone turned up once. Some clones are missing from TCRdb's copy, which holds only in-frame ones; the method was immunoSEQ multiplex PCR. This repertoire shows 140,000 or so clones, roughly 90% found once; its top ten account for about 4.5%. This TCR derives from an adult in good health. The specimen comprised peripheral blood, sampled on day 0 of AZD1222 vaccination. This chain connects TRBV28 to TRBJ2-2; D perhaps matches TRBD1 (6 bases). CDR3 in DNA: TGTGCCAGCAGTCCTACGGACAGCGGGGAGCTGTTTTTT. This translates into CASSPTDSGELFF.